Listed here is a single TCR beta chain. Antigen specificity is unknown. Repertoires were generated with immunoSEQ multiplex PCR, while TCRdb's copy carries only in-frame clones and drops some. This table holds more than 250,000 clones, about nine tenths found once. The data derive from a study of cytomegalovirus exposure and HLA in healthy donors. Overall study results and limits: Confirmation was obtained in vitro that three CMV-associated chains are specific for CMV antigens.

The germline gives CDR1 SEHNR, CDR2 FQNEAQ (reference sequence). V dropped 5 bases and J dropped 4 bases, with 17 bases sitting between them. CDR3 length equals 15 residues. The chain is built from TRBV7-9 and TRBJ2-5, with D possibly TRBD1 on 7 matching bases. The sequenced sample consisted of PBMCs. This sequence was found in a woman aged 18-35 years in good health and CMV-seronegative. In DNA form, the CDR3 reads TGTGCCAGCAGCCAGGGGGGTCGGGTAGGAGAGACCCAGTACTTC. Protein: CASSQGGRVGETQYF.